This section outlines one TCR beta chain sequence together with its context. It has no known antigen specificity. No base quality information exists; no much larger clone differs at one position. The label giving this sample's treatment or condition can be read as: in vitro stimulation with specific CMV peptide epitopes to enrich CMV-specific T cells. These data originate in a study of T cell repertoires in cytomegalovirus infection (dated by TCRdb to between 2019 and 2020). Looking at the study overall: Peptide stimulations targeted recently identified HLA-C-restricted CMV epitopes, whose presentation resists viral immunomodulation, together with well-studied HLA-B-restricted epitopes. The HLA type of each donor mattered for the analysis, because public TCR beta signatures pointed to carriage of CMV infection along with the matching HLA type. General study outcomes and caveats: Carriers of CMV infection plus the relevant HLA type were discriminated by the cumulative frequency of public TCR beta family members in the study cohort and in an independent approximately 340-donor cohort. The ex vivo response was dominated by HLA-C-restricted CMV-specific TCR beta clonotypes, and the single most frequent clonotype in two of eight donors was supplied by these HLA-C-restricted clonotypes.

The sequencer was an Illumina HiSeq 1500. TCRdb itself trimmed the public reads at Q25 with fastp, ran MiXCR and retained productive beta chains. Each CDR3 protein appears once, grouped with its most common genes and DNA. The sample contains approximately 120,000 distinct CDR3 sequences, approximately 30% of them found a single time. Roughly 50% of the sample rests with the top ten. The clonotype was recovered from a human donor in good health (CMV status not recorded). Some clones in this sample may be carry-over from other donors' samples. The sample consisted of CD8+ T cells from cultured PBMCs, taken from culture after CMV antigen stimulation.

The nucleotides are TGCGCCAGCAGCTTGTGGGGAGTACTAGCGGGGAGCGCTGAGTACAATGAGCAGTTCTTC. This is translated as CASSLWGVLAGSAEYNEQFF. The rearranged chain carries TRBV5-1 and TRBJ2-1, and 10 junctional nucleotides match TRBD2. V and J are trimmed by 1 base and 4 bases, and the gene matches miss 17 bases of the junction. Reading the germline V gene gives CDR1 SGHRS and CDR2 YFSETQ. The CDR3 holds 20 amino acids from the cysteine to the phenylalanine. Of the read, only the CDR3 DNA is kept; its 60 bases are in frame from base 1.